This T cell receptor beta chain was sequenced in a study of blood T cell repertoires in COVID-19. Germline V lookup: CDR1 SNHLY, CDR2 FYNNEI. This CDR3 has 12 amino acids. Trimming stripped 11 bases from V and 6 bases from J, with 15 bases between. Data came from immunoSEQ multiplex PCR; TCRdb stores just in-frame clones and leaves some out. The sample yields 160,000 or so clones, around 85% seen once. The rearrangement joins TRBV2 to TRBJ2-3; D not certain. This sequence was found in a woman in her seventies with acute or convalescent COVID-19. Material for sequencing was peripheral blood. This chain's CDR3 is CASAQDRDTQYF. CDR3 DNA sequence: TGTGCCTCAGCTCAGGATAGGGATACGCAGTATTTT.